The clone carrying this TCR beta chain occurred a few times. Its antigen is not identified. The protocol was immunoSEQ multiplex PCR, while the TCRdb copy is restricted to in-frame clones and leaves out a portion. The sample lists fewer than 400,000 clones; approximately 86% were seen once. The CDR3 spans 13 residues. Deletions cut 10 bases from V and 8 bases from J, with 18 bases between. CDR1 is LNHDA, CDR2 SQIVND, per germline (reference sequence). The treatment is: roughly 19 received Ad26.COV2.S at low or high dose, single or two shots; several received placebo; per-sample allocation not given. Collection of the samples took place on day 63 after the first injection of vaccine or placebo. Boston supplied an adult donor aged 18-55 years. The source of the sample is a study of Ad26.COV2.S vaccination and SARS-CoV-2 variants. Overall study results and limits: Vaccine recipients posted higher spike-specific TCR breadth than their placebo counterparts. Whether participants received vaccine or placebo, their non-spike TCR breadth was similar.

The chain is built from TRBV19 and TRBJ1-5; D might be TRBD1 (6 bases). The TCR comes from a person aged 18-65 years who received the Ad26.COV2.S COVID-19 vaccine or a placebo. Sequences were derived from peripheral blood, sampled in a trial of Ad26.COV2.S vaccine versus placebo. The CDR3 DNA is TGTGCCACGGGTGTGGCAGGGGTTGAGCCCCAGCATTTT. Its protein product is CATGVAGVEPQHF.